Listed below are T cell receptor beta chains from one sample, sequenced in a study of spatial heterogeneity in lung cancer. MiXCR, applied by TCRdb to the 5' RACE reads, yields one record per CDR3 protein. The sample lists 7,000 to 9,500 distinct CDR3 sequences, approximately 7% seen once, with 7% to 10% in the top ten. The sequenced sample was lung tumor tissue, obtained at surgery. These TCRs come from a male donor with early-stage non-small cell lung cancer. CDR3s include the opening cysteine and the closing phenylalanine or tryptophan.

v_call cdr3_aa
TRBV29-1 CSVEGPGGTQYF
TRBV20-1 CSAPSRGQFYGYTF
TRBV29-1 CSAKRGGGAETQYF
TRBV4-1 CASSQRAVPPSEQYF
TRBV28 CASSLWLRIDEQYF
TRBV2 CASRLQETQYF
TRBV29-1 CSVRNPDRHSPYGYTF
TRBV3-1 CASSRQGAAGELFF
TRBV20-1 CSARSSTSGVSTDTQYF
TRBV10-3 CAIRWTGEDTEAFF
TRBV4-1 CASSPTSGSSTDTQYF
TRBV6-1 CASSFSQGAEYGYTF
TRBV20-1 CSARGPGQTYEQYF
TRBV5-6 CASTKKAVNSPLHF
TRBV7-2 CASSLGQMETQYF
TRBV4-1 CASSQDPPGQGDLLQYF
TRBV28 CASSLSSGTGEKETQYF
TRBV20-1 CSALHFRSYNEQFF
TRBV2 CASSAGERQPQHF
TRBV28 CASSFLQGVYGYTF
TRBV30 CACTSTGNTGELFF
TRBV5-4 CASSFSALAGETQYF
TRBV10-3 CAITAGLSYEQYF
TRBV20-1 CSAQSSSGRADTQYF
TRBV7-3 CASSLQPDQPQHF
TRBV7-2 CASSSGQGGIGELFF
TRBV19 CASSAAGVGLGYEQYF
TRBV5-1 CASSALAGVEEQYF
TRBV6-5 CASSRDRGPANTGELFF
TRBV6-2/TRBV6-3 CASSSGYVLTF
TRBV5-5 CASSPDFQGEYF
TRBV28 CASSSTPSAFAFEQYF
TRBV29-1 CSVGGTGVSDTQYF
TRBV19 CASSPSGGGTYEQYF
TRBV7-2 CASSFFGTSGYEQYF
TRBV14 CASSHLLGSTDTQYF
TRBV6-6 CASSGTGQGYNEQFF
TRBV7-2 CASSLGLTQYF
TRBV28 CASRETETQYF
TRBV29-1 CSAPAGSGVYNEQFF
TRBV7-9 CASSLESGSGRNTQYF
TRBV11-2 CASSAQGASGANVLTF
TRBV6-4 CASSDSIQAIGDQPQHF
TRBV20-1 CSASVEKEIDEQFF
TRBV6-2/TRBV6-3 CASPGGRETYEQYF
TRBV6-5 CASSSRGPSTEAFF
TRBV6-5 CASSRQGTNEKLFF
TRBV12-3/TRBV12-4 CASRERQGATGELFF
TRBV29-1 CSVLNRGYGYTF
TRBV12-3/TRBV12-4 CASSLQEPGVEKLFF
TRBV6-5 CASSFSRGGNTEAFF
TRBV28 CASSFGSADTGELFF
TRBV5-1 CASSWERGTDTQYF